This is a list of T cell receptor beta chains from one sample in a study of a mutant IDH1 vaccine in newly diagnosed glioma. Antigens of these TCRs are unknown. Assay used: immunoSEQ multiplex PCR; TCRdb lists only in-frame clones, some missing. Found here are about 50,000 clones, approximately 84% of them singletons; the top ten hold 3.5% to 4.5%. The material sequenced was PBMCs, taken from a glioma patient whose treatment included an IDH1 peptide vaccine. These receptors were collected from a woman aged 25 to 45 with glioma. Some clones in this sample may be carry-over from other donors' samples. Both conserved end residues are part of each CDR3. The order of the fields is V gene, D gene, CDR3 length, clone size, J gene, CDR3 DNA, CDR3 protein. A D gene is named only where the DNA matches it firmly. Not every row has a clone size; where given, it reads once, few, many or a size class.

V gene: TRBV14
D gene: -
CDR3 length: 15
clone size: few
J gene: TRBJ1-4
CDR3 DNA: TGTGCCAGCAGCCAACTAGAGACAGGAGGAGAAAAACTGTTTTTT
CDR3 protein: CASSQLETGGEKLFF

V gene: TRBV30
D gene: -
CDR3 length: 12
clone size: -
J gene: TRBJ2-7
CDR3 DNA: TGTGCCTGGAAGGGGGGGGTAAGGGAGCAGTACTTC
CDR3 protein: CAWKGGVREQYF

V gene: TRBV10-1
D gene: TRBD1
CDR3 length: 15
clone size: few
J gene: TRBJ2-1
CDR3 DNA: TGCGCCAGCAGTGAGGCAGGGGGCTTTTACAATGAGCAGTTCTTC
CDR3 protein: CASSEAGGFYNEQFF

V gene: TRBV14
D gene: -
CDR3 length: 16
clone size: once
J gene: TRBJ1-2
CDR3 DNA: TGTGCCAGCAGCCAAGATGTCAGGGGTAGGAACTATGGCTACACCTTC
CDR3 protein: CASSQDVRGRNYGYTF

V gene: TRBV5-4
D gene: TRBD2
CDR3 length: 15
clone size: -
J gene: TRBJ2-1
CDR3 DNA: TGTGCCAGCAGCCTGGTGGGTAGCGGGAGTAATGAGCAGTTCTTC
CDR3 protein: CASSLVGSGSNEQFF

V gene: TRBV28
D gene: TRBD1
CDR3 length: 15
clone size: few
J gene: TRBJ2-1
CDR3 DNA: TGTGCCAGCAGACGACGCCGGGACAGTTACAATGAGCAGTTCTTC
CDR3 protein: CASRRRRDSYNEQFF

V gene: TRBV2
D gene: -
CDR3 length: 17
clone size: -
J gene: TRBJ2-2
CDR3 DNA: TGTGCCAGCCGAGCCCCCTTGGGCGAAGTAAACACCGGGGAGCTGTTTTTT
CDR3 protein: CASRAPLGEVNTGELFF

V gene: TRBV19
D gene: -
CDR3 length: 16
clone size: once
J gene: TRBJ1-1
CDR3 DNA: TGTGCCAGTAGTATAGATTTGGACGGGGCGAACACTGAAGCTTTCTTT
CDR3 protein: CASSIDLDGANTEAFF

V gene: TRBV10-1
D gene: -
CDR3 length: 15
clone size: -
J gene: TRBJ1-1
CDR3 DNA: TGCGCCAGCAGCGATGACAGGCTAGAGGGGACTGAAGCTTTCTTT
CDR3 protein: CASSDDRLEGTEAFF

V gene: TRBV28
D gene: -
CDR3 length: 13
clone size: -
J gene: TRBJ1-2
CDR3 DNA: TGTGCCAGCAGTTTGGGGAGCAGGGATGGCTACACCTTC
CDR3 protein: CASSLGSRDGYTF

V gene: TRBV4-1
D gene: TRBD1
CDR3 length: 15
clone size: -
J gene: TRBJ1-2
CDR3 DNA: TGCGCCAGCAGCCAAGGACAGGGATTTGGCTATGGCTACACCTTC
CDR3 protein: CASSQGQGFGYGYTF

V gene: TRBV15
D gene: -
CDR3 length: 16
clone size: -
J gene: TRBJ2-6
CDR3 DNA: TGTGCCACCAGCGTGCTGAGAATCTCTGGGGCCAACGTCCTGACTTTC
CDR3 protein: CATSVLRISGANVLTF

V gene: TRBV10-2
D gene: -
CDR3 length: 14
clone size: -
J gene: TRBJ1-1
CDR3 DNA: TGCGCCAGCTCTTCGGGAGGACAGATTTCTGAAGCTTTCTTT
CDR3 protein: CASSSGGQISEAFF

V gene: TRBV9
D gene: -
CDR3 length: 14
clone size: once
J gene: TRBJ1-2
CDR3 DNA: TGTGCCAGCAGCTCGGGGGCCAGCCCCTATGGCTACACCTTC
CDR3 protein: CASSSGASPYGYTF

V gene: TRBV7-9
D gene: -
CDR3 length: 14
clone size: -
J gene: TRBJ2-7
CDR3 DNA: TGTGCCAGCACCCTAGGGAGGGGGGGCTACGAGCAGTACTTC
CDR3 protein: CASTLGRGGYEQYF

V gene: TRBV30
D gene: -
CDR3 length: 15
clone size: once
J gene: TRBJ1-2
CDR3 DNA: TGTGCCTGGAGAAGTCAGGGGAGGGAGAACTATGGCTACACCTTC
CDR3 protein: CAWRSQGRENYGYTF

V gene: TRBV4-2
D gene: TRBD1
CDR3 length: 15
clone size: -
J gene: TRBJ2-7
CDR3 DNA: TGTGCCAGCAGCCAAGATGACAGGGGTCAGGGCGAGCAGTACTTC
CDR3 protein: CASSQDDRGQGEQYF

V gene: TRBV11-2
D gene: -
CDR3 length: 16
clone size: -
J gene: TRBJ1-1
CDR3 DNA: TGTGCCAGCAGCTTAGATGGATCGGGGTACAACACTGAAGCTTTCTTT
CDR3 protein: CASSLDGSGYNTEAFF

V gene: TRBV18
D gene: -
CDR3 length: 13
clone size: -
J gene: TRBJ2-5
CDR3 DNA: TGTGCCAGCTCACCACAACCCCAAGAGACCCAGTACTTC
CDR3 protein: CASSPQPQETQYF

V gene: TRBV19
D gene: TRBD2
CDR3 length: 15
clone size: once
J gene: TRBJ2-1
CDR3 DNA: TGTGCCAGTAGTATAGCTAGCGGGAGGGGCAATGAGCAGTTCTTC
CDR3 protein: CASSIASGRGNEQFF

V gene: TRBV30
D gene: TRBD1
CDR3 length: 14
clone size: few
J gene: TRBJ1-1
CDR3 DNA: TGTGCCTGGACGCCGGGACAGGGAGATACTGAAGCTTTCTTT
CDR3 protein: CAWTPGQGDTEAFF